A single sample gave rise to the 22 T cell receptor beta chains below, sequenced in a study of CD8 T cells in ankylosing spondylitis. TCRdb itself ran the 5' RACE reads through MiXCR, one entry per CDR3 protein. The sample has around 130,000 distinct CDR3 sequences, about a tenth seen once. Sequences were obtained from blood, either unsorted or a sorted T cell fraction (not recorded which). The receptors were sampled from a male donor with ankylosing spondylitis or in good health (not recorded which).

This clonotype was counted a few times. The V and J genes are TRBV12-3 or TRBV12-4 and TRBJ2-1; 9 bases align to TRBD2. The CDR3 is 17 amino acids. After removal of 3 bases from V and 0 bases from J, the junction contained 6 bases not matched to a gene. CDR3 sequence: CASSFVQTSGSYNEQFF. DNA of the CDR3: TGTGCCAGCAGTTTTGTCCAGACTAGCGGCTCCTACAATGAGCAGTTCTTC.

The chain uses TRBV7-2 and TRBJ1-5, with 7 bases identical to TRBD1. With V trimmed by 5 bases and J by 6 bases, 10 bases remained unmatched. This CDR3 contains 15 residues. Germline values: CDR1 SGHTA, CDR2 FQGNSA. The CDR3 region has the DNA TGTGCCAGCAGCGCCCGACAGGGTTCGCGTCAGCCCCAGCATTTT. It specifies CASSARQGSRQPQHF.

This clonotype was seen repeatedly, ten times or more. J is TRBJ2-2 and V is TRBV12-3 or TRBV12-4; D unclear. Trimming took 5 bases from V and 1 from J, leaving 5 bases between them. This CDR3 has 13 residues. Written as DNA, the CDR3 is TGTGCCAGCAGTATGGGGAACACCGGGGAGCTGTTTTTT. Amino acid sequence: CASSMGNTGELFF.

This clonotype occurred many times. The rearrangement uses TRBV12-3 or TRBV12-4 and TRBJ1-1; D may be TRBD1 (5 bases). V was pared by 8 bases and J by 5 bases, with 24 bases between. CDR3 size: 16 residues. The CDR3 bases are TGTGCCAGCGGTCAGACCACAAACAGCCGGACAACTGAAGCTTTCTTT. Translation: CASGQTTNSRTTEAFF.

Worth noting for this clonotype: A read error may be the cause here, since a much bigger clone is one base away. The V and J genes are TRBV6-1 and TRBJ1-1; D ambiguous. CDR1 and CDR2 from the germline V gene are MNHNS and SASEGT. This CDR3 comprises 13 residues. V was trimmed by 8 bases and J by 12 bases, leaving 22 bases between them. The CDR3 bases are TGTGCCAGCGGCCCCGAACACAGACGGGATACTTTCTTT. Translating it yields CASGPEHRRDTFF.

The sample holds many counts of this clonotype. The V call is TRBV28, the J call TRBJ2-1, with 7 bases identical to TRBD2. Germline loops: CDR1 MDHEN, CDR2 SYDVKM. The J segment lost 5 bases and the V segment lost 7 bases, leaving 11 bases of the junction unmatched. CDR3 size: 15 residues. CDR3 amino acids: CASTFGPSGDNEQFF. As DNA, the CDR3 is TGTGCCAGCACATTCGGGCCTAGCGGAGACAATGAGCAGTTCTTC.

This clonotype was seen more than once but under ten times. The chain uses TRBV7-8 and TRBJ2-3; 7 bases match TRBD2. The germline CDR1 and CDR2 sequences are SGHVS and FQNEAQ. V shed 0 bases, J shed 0 bases, and the junction held 6 bases outside the gene matches. There are 17 residues in the CDR3. Written as DNA, the CDR3 is TGTGCCAGCAGCTTAGCAACCGGGGGGTCCAGCACAGATACGCAGTATTTT. Encoded protein: CASSLATGGSSTDTQYF.

A few counts support this clonotype. The J gene is TRBJ2-1, the V gene TRBV3-1; 7 bases line up with TRBD1. This CDR3 has 12 amino acids. The ends lost 5 bases at V and 16 bases at J; junction bases unmatched: 11. The germline V gene encodes CDR1 LGHDT and CDR2 YNNKEL (reference sequence). The CDR3 spells CASSYRTGGNFF. DNA for the CDR3: TGTGCCAGCAGCTACAGGACAGGAGGTAACTTCTTC.

This clonotype was counted ten times or more. The rearrangement links TRBV5-1 to TRBJ2-2; 10 bases agree with TRBD2. This CDR3 spans 20 amino acids. Trimming at V came to 0 bases and at J to 7 bases, leaving 18 bases not matched to a gene. The germline V gene encodes CDR1 SGHRS and CDR2 YFSETQ. CDR3 in DNA: TGCGCCAGCAGCTTGGCCCGGGACCCACTAGCGGGACGTACTGTCGGGGAGCTGTTTTTT. Its protein is CASSLARDPLAGRTVGELFF.

This clonotype appeared a few times. The V gene is TRBV7-2, the J gene TRBJ1-2; the D is unclear. The CDR3 covers 14 residues. V lost 1 base and J 4 bases, leaving 10 bases between the germline ends. Per germline, CDR1 SGHTA and CDR2 FQGNSA. Here the CDR3 DNA reads TGTGCCAGCAGCTTAGGTGATTTTGGCTATGGCTACACCTTC. Translation gives CASSLGDFGYGYTF.

This clonotype was seen a few times. For the CDR3, the DNA is TGCAGCGTTGAAGATTCGTTTAGAGCCAATGAGCAGTTCTTC. It codes for CSVEDSFRANEQFF. The chain uses TRBV29-1 and TRBJ2-1, with D unclear. This CDR3 has 14 residues. Germline loops: CDR1 SQVTM, CDR2 ANQGSEA. Trimming pared 0 bases from V and 6 bases from J, leaving 12 bases between.

The chain recombines TRBV11-2 with TRBJ2-1; 13 bases align to TRBD2. Looked up from germline, CDR1 is SGHAT and CDR2 is FQNNGV. The CDR3 loop spans 19 amino acids. V was clipped by 3 bases and J by 10 bases; unmatched bases: 18. CDR3 coding DNA: TGTGCCAGCAGCTTTCCGAGACGGACCGGGACTAGCGGGAATAAGGAGCAGTTCTTC. Translation gives CASSFPRRTGTSGNKEQFF.

This clonotype came up many times. The chain is built from TRBV20-1 and TRBJ2-3; no clear D gene. V lost 7 bases and J lost 1, with 21 bases in between. The CDR3 has 16 amino acids. Germline V lookup: CDR1 DFQATT, CDR2 SNEGSKA (reference sequence). CDR3 in amino acids: CSVLSGSGLGTDTQYF. Here the CDR3 DNA reads TGCAGTGTTCTGTCGGGCTCGGGTTTAGGCACAGATACGCAGTATTTT.

The chain couples TRBV5-1 to TRBJ2-5; D possibly corresponds to TRBD2 (6 bases). The CDR3 has 15 amino acids. Trimming pared 0 bases from V and 1 base from J, leaving 10 bases between. Germline CDR1 reads SGHRS; CDR2 reads YFSETQ. This CDR3 is CASSLESSAQETQYF. CDR3 DNA sequence: TGCGCCAGCAGCTTGGAGTCTAGCGCCCAAGAGACCCAGTACTTC.

This clonotype was observed many times. This chain uses TRBV9 with TRBJ2-3, with 8 bases identical to TRBD2. V gave up 0 bases and J gave up 2 bases; unmatched junction bases: 5. This CDR3 is built from 16 residues. CDR1 is SGDLS, CDR2 YYNGEE, per germline. This CDR3 reads CASSVELAVNTDTQYF. The DNA of the CDR3 is TGTGCCAGCAGCGTAGAACTAGCGGTAAACACAGATACGCAGTATTTT. Together with reference TRBV9 and TRBJ2-3, the CDR3 gives the full variable domain: DSGVTQTPKHLITATGQRVTLRCSPRSGDLSVYWYQQSLDQGLQFLIQYYNGEERAKGNILERFSAQQFPDLHSELNLSSLELGDSALYFCASSVELAVNTDTQYFGPGTRLTVL.

CDR3 loop: CASSKQGFGYEQYF. The DNA of the CDR3 is TGTGCCAGCAGTAAACAGGGATTCGGGTACGAGCAGTACTTC. The chain couples TRBV12-3 or TRBV12-4 to TRBJ2-7, with a tentative D call TRBD1 (6 bases). The CDR3 spans 14 residues. Trimming left V 5 bases short and J 4 bases short, with 15 bases between.

The J gene is TRBJ1-5, the V gene TRBV5-1; D gene uncertain. The CDR3 totals 15 residues. Germline V gene lookup returns CDR1 SGHRS and CDR2 YFSETQ. Between the trimmed V and J ends, which lost 0 bases and 4 bases, there was a span of 11 bases. The CDR3 is CASSLGPMANQPQHF. As DNA, the CDR3 is TGCGCCAGCAGCTTGGGACCTATGGCAAATCAGCCCCAGCATTTT. The variable domain in full, with the rest retrieved from reference TRBV5-1 and TRBJ1-5, is KAGVTQTPRYLIKTRGQQVTLSCSPISGHRSVSWYQQTPGQGLQFLFEYFSETQRNKGNFPGRFSGRQFSNSRSEMNVSTLELGDSALYLCASSLGPMANQPQHFGDGTRLSIL.

This clonotype was picked up many times. The genes are TRBV5-1 and TRBJ2-1; D unclear. CDR1 is SGHRS and CDR2 is YFSETQ in the germline V gene. This CDR3 is built from 11 residues. Trimming cost V 5 bases and J 9 bases, with 9 bases left between them. CDR3 DNA: TGCGCCAGCAGTATATTCGGTGAGCAGTTCTTC. It yields the protein CASSIFGEQFF.

The chain joins TRBV21-1 to TRBJ2-2; the D call TRBD2 from the table was never checked on the DNA. TRBV21-1 is a pseudogene segment. This CDR3 is 15 amino acids long. CDR3 bases: TGTGCCAGCAGCAAGGGCGGGGGGGGCTCTGCGGAGCTGTTTTTT. Protein product: CASSKGGGGSAELFF.

The CDR3 region is CSAPIRYNEQFF. The DNA of the CDR3 is TGCAGTGCTCCCATCCGCTACAATGAGCAGTTCTTC. The rearrangement links TRBV20-1 to TRBJ2-1; D remains unclear. This CDR3 spans 12 amino acids. The germline CDR1 and CDR2 sequences are DFQATT and SNEGSKA (reference sequence). V lost 5 bases and J 3 bases, leaving 8 bases between the germline ends.

There are many counts of this clonotype. The V gene is TRBV20-1, the J gene TRBJ2-5; D possibly uses TRBD1 or TRBD2 (5 bases each). This CDR3 is 14 amino acids long. The ends were cut back, 6 bases at V and 5 bases at J, with 19 bases in the middle. Looked up from germline, CDR1 is DFQATT and CDR2 is SNEGSKA (reference sequence). CDR3 sequence (DNA): TGCAGTGCCATGGGACCAGCGAGGTCCGAGACCCAGTACTTC. Protein: CSAMGPARSETQYF.

Many counts were recorded for this clonotype. V and J are TRBV12-3 or TRBV12-4 and TRBJ1-1, with 8 bases aligning to TRBD1. Trimming removed 6 bases from V and 1 base from J; junction bases left unmatched: 4. The CDR3 is made up of 14 amino acids. The CDR3 DNA follows: TGTGCCAGCAGGACCGACAGGGGGAACACTGAAGCTTTCTTT. Encoded protein: CASRTDRGNTEAFF.